This passage covers 4 T cell receptor beta chains from one sample sequenced in a study of T cells after yellow fever vaccination. TCRdb itself ran the 5' RACE reads through MiXCR, one entry per CDR3 protein. The data contain hundreds of thousands of distinct CDR3 sequences, around 20% of them singletons. The specimen was PBMCs, collected before the yellow fever booster vaccination. The receptors stem from a man younger than 35 who received the YFV17D yellow fever vaccine.

V and J are TRBV12-3 or TRBV12-4 and TRBJ1-5; D might be TRBD1 (6 bases). The CDR3 length is 15 residues. Trimming removed 4 bases at V and 1 base at J, with 11 bases between. The CDR3 here is CASSWGATSNQPQHF. CDR3 bases: TGTGCCAGCAGTTGGGGGGCCACGAGCAATCAGCCCCAGCATTTT.

The chain has TRBV6-5 and TRBJ2-1; D possibly corresponds to TRBD2 (7 bases). The V gene's germline CDR1 is MNHEY and CDR2 SVGAGI. Trimming pared 0 bases from V and 6 bases from J, leaving 12 bases between. The CDR3 is 15 amino acids. The CDR3 region has the DNA TGTGCCAGCAGTTACTCGGGGGGGGGCCCCAATGAGCAGTTCTTC. Translated, it gives CASSYSGGGPNEQFF.

V is TRBV11-1 and J is TRBJ1-1; perhaps TRBD1 as D (5 bases). The CDR3 loop spans 11 amino acids. Germline CDR1 is SGHAT and CDR2 is FQDESV (reference sequence). Trimming cost V 5 bases and J 9 bases, with 10 bases left between them. CDR3 bases: TGTGCCAGCAGCCCCGACAGTAAAGCTTTCTTT. Translation gives CASSPDSKAFF.

This chain links TRBV7-9 with TRBJ1-3; a weak D match, TRBD1 (6 bases). This CDR3 spans 15 amino acids. The germline gives CDR1 SEHNR, CDR2 FQNEAQ (reference sequence). The ends were cut back, 5 bases at V and 0 bases at J, with 11 bases in the middle. CDR3 in DNA: TGTGCCAGCAGCCTACAGGGTTACTCTGGAAACACCATATATTTT. Amino acid sequence: CASSLQGYSGNTIYF.